This paragraph covers one T cell receptor beta chain sequence. The data originate from a study of blood T cell repertoires in COVID-19. Study as a whole: Samples came from the United States, Italy and Spain, spanning acute and convalescent COVID-19. Sample material is recorded as cDNA or gDNA derived from T cells, B-cell-depleted T cells, or PBMCs.

Per the original methods: Reference gene primer amplification gave nucleated cell count estimates. Sequencing used immunoSEQ multiplex PCR; TCRdb keeps in-frame clones, though not all of them. That table furnishes V, J and clone size, whereas the DNA furnished D and trimming. The data show roughly 80,000 clones, about 83% seen once. The origin of this receptor is a man aged 50-60 years with acute or convalescent COVID-19. Sequencing input: peripheral blood.

CDR3 bases: TGTGCCAGCAGCCATGCCTCAGGGGTTCGAGGCTACACCTTC. Translating gives CASSHASGVRGYTF. The V call is TRBV16, the J call TRBJ1-2; possible D gene TRBD1, 6 bases. The germline V gene has CDR1 KGHSY and CDR2 FQNENV. V dropped 3 bases and J dropped 8 bases, with 16 bases sitting between them. The CDR3 is 14 amino acids.